This T cell receptor (beta chain) is from a study of siplizumab effects on memory and regulatory T cells. Study observations and caveats: Contribution to the alloresponse seemed major for naive T cells, which also seemed more diverse than memory cells. Proliferating clones, CD4+ or CD8+, lacked an assignable naive or memory phenotype in roughly 80-97% of cases. Proliferating Tregs in siplizumab cultures were never verified as suppressive.

Per sample, some 100,000 TCR templates were assayed. Sequenced by immunoSEQ multiplex PCR; TCRdb stores in-frame clones only, minus some. The sample yields more than 85,000 clones, roughly nine tenths seen once. Concerning this clone itself: Its cognate antigen is unknown.

Trimming cost V 6 bases and J 4 bases, with 15 bases left between them. The CDR3 length is 14 residues. From germline, CDR1 is MNHNY and CDR2 SVGAGI (reference sequence). The sequencing input was CD4+ T cells sorted from blood. The gene calls are TRBV6-6 and TRBJ1-2, with D unresolved. The source of this sequence is a human donor in good health. The CDR3 region is CASSLNTGSYGYTF. Written as DNA, the CDR3 is TGTGCCAGCAGCCTAAATACGGGTTCCTATGGCTACACCTTC.